The 28 T cell receptor beta chains below all came from one sample that was sequenced in a study of T cell changes during pregnancy in multiple sclerosis. The repertoire was sequenced with immunoSEQ multiplex PCR; TCRdb's copy has only in-frame clones and lacks some. The data contain 50,000 to 80,000 clones, over 75% of them seen just once; the ten biggest clones take up around 5.2%. The sample in question was CD8+ T cells from peripheral blood mononuclear cells, obtained before pregnancy. The receptors here all came from a female donor with multiple sclerosis, enrolled in a pregnancy study.

This chain links TRBV2 with TRBJ2-2; a possible D gene is TRBD2 (6 bases). The CDR3 spans 15 residues. V dropped 5 bases and J dropped 1 base, with 11 bases sitting between them. Germline V CDR1 and CDR2: SNHLY, FYNNEI. The CDR3 nucleotides read TGTGCCAGCAGTTCCGGGGGTTTGAACACCGGGGAGCTGTTTTTT. This translates into CASSSGGLNTGELFF.

The V gene is TRBV9, the J gene TRBJ2-5, with TRBD2 matching 7 bases. With V trimmed by 4 bases and J by 1 base, 7 bases remained unmatched. Germline V lookup: CDR1 SGDLS, CDR2 YYNGEE. This CDR3 is 15 amino acids long. The CDR3 is CASSSGTLTQETQYF. The DNA for the CDR3 is TGTGCCAGCAGCAGCGGGACTCTAACCCAAGAGACCCAGTACTTC.

The V call is TRBV18, the J call TRBJ1-1; TRBD1 matches 8 bases. Per the germline V gene, CDR1 is KGHSH and CDR2 is LQKENI. J gave up 0 bases and V 5 bases, and 11 bases lay outside the gene matches. The CDR3 runs to 17 residues. This chain's CDR3 is CASSSDRGRGMNTEAFF. DNA for the CDR3: TGTGCCAGCTCATCAGACAGGGGTCGGGGAATGAACACTGAAGCTTTCTTT.

This clone was seen only a few times. The J gene is TRBJ2-7, the V gene TRBV4-1; D not resolved. V was pared by 0 bases and J by 3 bases, with 18 bases between. Germline V gene sequence: CDR1 MGHRA, CDR2 YSYEKL. The CDR3 contains 17 residues. In nucleotides, the CDR3 is TGCGCCAGCAGCCAAGAAGTTATCGGGTCGGCGGACTACGAGCAGTACTTC. Translated: CASSQEVIGSADYEQYF.

The V call is TRBV11-2, the J call TRBJ2-5; D is possibly TRBD2 (5 bases). V was pared by 2 bases and J by 1 base, with 8 bases between. Germline CDR1 reads SGHAT; CDR2 reads FQNNGV. CDR3 length equals 14 residues. This chain's CDR3 is CASSLWAGQETQYF. CDR3 sequence (DNA): TGTGCCAGCAGCTTATGGGCGGGCCAAGAGACCCAGTACTTC.

The chain recombines TRBV28 with TRBJ1-4, with a tentative D call TRBD1 (5 bases). Deletions cut 8 bases from V and 0 bases from J, with 16 bases between. In germline, CDR1 is MDHEN, CDR2 SYDVKM. The CDR3 is made up of 16 amino acids. In nucleotides, the CDR3 is TGTGCCAGCGCCCCCTGGCGGGGGGCAACTAATGAAAAACTGTTTTTT. Amino acids: CASAPWRGATNEKLFF.

This rearrangement joins TRBV11-2 to TRBJ2-7, with D maybe TRBD2 (5 bases). The CDR3 has 12 amino acids. Trimming shortened V by 2 bases and J by 6 bases, and 8 bases separated the two germline ends. Germline CDR1 is SGHAT and CDR2 is FQNNGV. DNA for the CDR3: TGTGCCAGCAGCTTAACGGCGGGCGAGCAGTACTTC. Protein: CASSLTAGEQYF.

This clone was observed at least ten times. The V call is TRBV10-3, the J call TRBJ1-4, with TRBD1 as a possible D gene (5 bases). Germline lookup yields CDR1 ENHRY and CDR2 SYGVKD. V gave up 11 bases and J gave up 7 bases, with 17 bases separating them. The CDR3 loop spans 13 amino acids. The CDR3 DNA sequence: TGTGCCGGTGGGGGGGGAGGAGTTGAAAAACTGTTTTTT. It yields the protein CAGGGGGVEKLFF.

Only one count was recorded for this clone. Written as DNA, the CDR3 is TGTGCCAGCAGCTTAGTGACAGGGGGCAATGAAAAACTGTTTTTT. Translation gives CASSLVTGGNEKLFF. The genes are TRBV7-8 and TRBJ1-4; 10 bases align to TRBD1. With 1 base clipped from V and 5 bases from J, the junction kept 1 base outside the gene matches. The CDR3 sequence is 15 residues long. Germline CDR1 SGHVS, CDR2 FQNEAQ.

The CDR3 nucleotides are TGTGCCAGCAGCTTAGTCCAGGGACAGGGGTCGGACAATGAGCAGTTCTTC. Protein sequence: CASSLVQGQGSDNEQFF. This sequence joins TRBV7-2 and TRBJ2-1, with 10 bases identical to TRBD1. Germline values: CDR1 SGHTA, CDR2 FQGNSA. The CDR3 length is 17 residues. Trimming at V came to 1 base and at J to 5 bases, leaving 8 bases not matched to a gene.

This chain joins TRBV27 and TRBJ1-1, with 12 bases matching TRBD1. CDR3 size: 17 residues. V lost 7 bases and J lost 3; bases outside the gene matches: 12. Looked up from germline, CDR1 is MNHEY and CDR2 is SMNVEV (reference sequence). As DNA, the CDR3 is TGTGCCAGCACCCGCCTGGGACAGGGGGCCTGGGACACTGAAGCTTTCTTT. It encodes CASTRLGQGAWDTEAFF.

CDR3 region: CASSLLASGGEDTQYF. CDR3 in DNA: TGTGCCAGCAGTTTATTGGCCAGCGGGGGGGAAGATACGCAGTATTTT. J is TRBJ2-3 and V is TRBV27; 10 bases are a match to TRBD2. The V segment lost 1 base and the J segment 5 bases; nucleotides outside the gene matches: 6. Germline V gene data show CDR1 as MNHEY and CDR2 as SMNVEV (reference sequence). The CDR3 consists of 16 residues.

This sequence joins TRBV7-3 and TRBJ2-3, with 8 bases lining up with TRBD2. V trimming: 5 bases; J trimming: 2 bases; junction bases outside the gene matches: 6. CDR1 SGHTA and CDR2 FQGTGA come from the germline V gene. This CDR3 region has 15 residues. The CDR3 DNA sequence: TGTGCCAGCAGCCCGTACGGGGGGGCCACAGATACGCAGTATTTT. Protein: CASSPYGGATDTQYF.

A few counts support this clone. The chain recombines TRBV25-1 with TRBJ1-1, with 8 bases that match TRBD1. Losses at the gene ends were 0 bases for V and 7 bases for J; bases not matched to a gene: 7. CDR1 and CDR2 (germline): MGHDK, SYGVNS. The CDR3 sequence is 15 residues long. CDR3 loop: CASSEYFGQGDEAFF. CDR3 in DNA: TGTGCCAGCAGTGAATATTTTGGACAGGGCGATGAAGCTTTCTTT.

The chain couples TRBV7-6 to TRBJ1-1; 8 positions agree with TRBD1. V lost 5 bases to trimming and J lost 4 bases; unmatched junction nucleotides: 12. The CDR3 totals 16 residues. Germline CDR1 SGHVS, CDR2 FNYEAQ. The CDR3 DNA sequence: TGTGCCAGCAGCACACATCAGGGGGCTAGGGGCACTGAAGCTTTCTTT. Its protein product is CASSTHQGARGTEAFF.

The rearrangement links TRBV19 to TRBJ2-3, with D maybe TRBD1 (5 bases). The CDR3 consists of 13 residues. Between the trimmed V and J ends, which lost 5 bases and 2 bases, there was a span of 8 bases. Germline V gives CDR1 LNHDA, CDR2 SQIVND (reference sequence). As DNA, the CDR3 is TGTGCCAGTAGTGGACACCCCACAGATACGCAGTATTTT. Its protein is CASSGHPTDTQYF.

This rearrangement joins TRBV10-1 to TRBJ2-7; 12 nucleotides match TRBD1. CDR1 is WNHNN, CDR2 SYGVQD, per germline (reference sequence). This CDR3 is 15 amino acids long. V trimming: 2 bases; J trimming: 9 bases; junction bases outside the gene matches: 8. The CDR3 loop is CASSEGDRGPPTQYF. DNA of the CDR3: TGCGCCAGCAGTGAGGGGGACAGGGGGCCACCGACGCAGTACTTC.

The chain links TRBV4-1 to TRBJ2-1; 7 bases line up with TRBD1. V lost 6 bases and J lost 5; bases outside the gene matches: 7. Germline CDR1 is MGHRA and CDR2 is YSYEKL. The CDR3 totals 14 residues. CDR3 nucleotides: TGCGCCAGCAGTTCCCCCGGGACAGACAATGAGCAGTTCTTC. Protein product: CASSSPGTDNEQFF.

V gene TRBV7-8 combines with J gene TRBJ1-2, with 8 nucleotides matching TRBD1. CDR1 and CDR2 (germline): SGHVS, FQNEAQ. With V trimmed by 0 bases and J by 5 bases, 11 bases remained unmatched. The CDR3 runs 17 residues. The CDR3: CASSLAIGRGLSYGYTF. CDR3 coding DNA: TGTGCCAGCAGCTTAGCCATCGGCAGGGGGCTTTCGTATGGCTACACCTTC.

The J gene is TRBJ1-2, the V gene TRBV7-9; 7 bases fit TRBD1. This CDR3 contains 13 residues. V trimming: 5 bases; J trimming: 5 bases; junction bases outside the gene matches: 5. CDR1 and CDR2 (germline): SEHNR, FQNEAQ (reference sequence). The CDR3 nucleotides are TGTGCCAGCAGCGAGAACAGGGGTTATGGCTACACCTTC. This gives the protein CASSENRGYGYTF.

J is TRBJ2-7 and V is TRBV7-9; TRBD1 is a possible D gene (5 bases). The V gene lost 1 base and the J gene lost 3 bases, with 7 bases spanning the gap. Germline assignment: CDR1 SEHNR and CDR2 FQNEAQ (reference sequence). The CDR3 consists of 13 residues. CDR3 nucleotide sequence: TGTGCCAGCAGCTTAGGAGGACACTACGAGCAGTACTTC. Its translation is CASSLGGHYEQYF. Using reference TRBV7-9 and TRBJ2-7 for the parts outside the CDR3, the full variable domain is DTGVSQNPRHKITKRGQNVTFRCDPISEHNRLYWYRQTLGQGPEFLTYFQNEAQLEKSRLLSDRFSAERPKGSFSTLEIQRTEQGDSAMYLCASSLGGHYEQYFGPGTRLTVT.

The V and J genes are TRBV11-1 and TRBJ1-6; perhaps TRBD1 as D (6 bases). Per germline, CDR1 SGHAT and CDR2 FQDESV (reference sequence). V dropped 5 bases and J dropped 6 bases, with 14 bases sitting between them. The CDR3 sequence is 15 residues long. For the CDR3, the DNA is TGTGCCAGCAGCCCCGGGACAATAAGTAATTCACCCCTCCACTTT. Its translation: CASSPGTISNSPLHF.

The chain joins TRBV7-2 to TRBJ2-3; no clear D. Germline V gene lookup returns CDR1 SGHTA and CDR2 FQGNSA. V was shortened by 3 bases and J by 0 bases, with 13 bases between the two germline ends. The CDR3 covers 16 residues. CDR3 coding DNA: TGTGCCAGCAGCTTGCGACTCACTATCAGCACAGATACGCAGTATTTT. It encodes CASSLRLTISTDTQYF.

The CDR3 sequence is CASSLSGGAYEQYF. The CDR3 DNA reads TGTGCCAGCAGTTTAAGCGGGGGGGCCTACGAGCAGTACTTC. V and J are TRBV28 and TRBJ2-7, with 10 bases aligning to TRBD2. CDR1 is MDHEN, CDR2 SYDVKM, per germline. J lost 2 bases, V lost 2 bases, and 0 bases had no gene match. This CDR3 spans 14 amino acids.

V gene TRBV27 combines with J gene TRBJ1-1, with D maybe TRBD1 (6 bases). With 0 bases removed from V and 3 bases from J, the gap between germline ends came to 14 bases. This CDR3 region has 16 residues. Germline V gene data show CDR1 as MNHEY and CDR2 as SMNVEV (reference sequence). The CDR3 sequence: CASSLSITGMDTEAFF. The CDR3 coding sequence is TGTGCCAGCAGTTTATCGATAACAGGGATGGACACTGAAGCTTTCTTT.

This chain joins TRBV7-9 and TRBJ1-2; no definite D call. Germline-derived CDR1 and CDR2 are SEHNR and FQNEAQ (reference sequence). Deletions cut 0 bases from V and 8 bases from J, with 4 bases between. The CDR3 length is 11 residues. The CDR3 DNA follows: TGTGCCAGCAGCTTAGCGGGCGGCTACACCTTC. Translated: CASSLAGGYTF.

This clone was seen a single time. This sequence joins TRBV10-3 and TRBJ2-4, with TRBD1 matching 8 bases. Germline CDR1 ENHRY, CDR2 SYGVKD. Trimming cost V 0 bases and J 0 bases; bases outside gene matches: 7. The CDR3 has 18 amino acids. The CDR3 region has the DNA TGTGCCATCAGTGAGTCAAACAGGGGGTTTCAAGCCAAAAACATTCAGTACTTC. Protein product: CAISESNRGFQAKNIQYF.

The chain recombines TRBV19 with TRBJ2-7, with 10 bases identical to TRBD2. The CDR3 contains 14 residues. The trim removed 6 bases at V and 2 bases at J, leaving 4 bases unmatched. Germline values: CDR1 LNHDA, CDR2 SQIVND (reference sequence). CDR3: CASSPTSGAYEQYF. CDR3 bases: TGTGCCAGTAGCCCCACTAGCGGGGCCTACGAGCAGTACTTC.